This T cell receptor beta chain was profiled in a study of blood T cell repertoires in COVID-19. Original processing notes: Counts of nucleated cells, estimated from reference gene primer amplification, were obtained. Produced via immunoSEQ multiplex PCR; TCRdb's table is partial and in-frame only. D and trimming were read from the DNA, whereas the V and J calls and clone size are those reported in that table. The sample holds hundreds of thousands of clones, about 90% seen once. The CDR3 is made up of 13 amino acids. V was pared by 5 bases and J by 5 bases, with 7 bases between. To note about this clone: A far larger clone is off by one base, so a read error is likely.

Sequenced sample: peripheral blood. The sequence was collected from a woman aged 45-60 years with acute or convalescent COVID-19. The rearrangement joins TRBV12-3 or TRBV12-4 to TRBJ1-6; D not resolved. In nucleotides, the CDR3 is TGTGCCAGCAGTGACGGGGATAATTCACCCCTCCACTTT. Translation gives CASSDGDNSPLHF.